This T cell receptor beta chain came from a study of TIL therapy for anti-PD-1-resistant metastatic lung cancer. As concerns this clone: Its antigen is not known.

Germline values: CDR1 SGHNT, CDR2 YYREEE (reference sequence). This CDR3 has 12 amino acids. Trimming left V 1 base short and J 1 base short, with 2 bases between. The libraries were made with immunoSEQ v3. Sequencing depth was 1.9 million or so read pairs for survey level, roughly 4.5-6.5 million for deep. Profiling relied on immunoSEQ multiplex PCR, and the TCRdb table lists in-frame clones only, not all of them. The table includes about 26,000 clones, 60% to 70% detected once. Findings and limits, study-wide: Treatment-naive, never-smoker and oncogene-addicted patients were overrepresented in this highly selected cohort.

The time point was: pre-treatment sample, taken before nivolumab and TIL therapy. The tumor samples were excised metastases, mostly pleural nodules or supraclavicular lymph nodes. The V call is TRBV5-4, the J call TRBJ2-5, with D unresolved. The sequence came from a woman aged 30 to 85 with non-small cell lung cancer. This specimen was tumor tissue, taken at baseline. CDR3 nucleotide sequence: TGTGCCAGCAGCTTGCCCCAAGAGACCCAGTACTTC. It is translated as CASSLPQETQYF.